The 14 T cell receptor beta chains below all came from one sample that was sequenced in a study of CD8 T cells in Susac syndrome. Random hexamers were used to reverse transcribe the RNA input (roughly 0.5 to 1 ug). TCRdb passed the immunoSEQ multiplex PCR reads through MiXCR, listing each CDR3 protein once. Among fewer than 200,000 distinct CDR3 sequences listed, around 95% were seen once. Sequencing was performed on CD8+ T cells from PBMCs. The source of these receptors is a human donor with multiple sclerosis.

The gene calls are TRBV7-6 and TRBJ2-5; D gene uncertain. From germline, CDR1 is SGHVS and CDR2 FNYEAQ. The CDR3 length is 15 residues. Between the trimmed V and J ends, which lost 1 base and 9 bases, there was a span of 18 bases. The CDR3, as DNA: TGTGCCAGCAGCTTAGTGCAGGCCCCAACTTGGCCCCAGTACTTC. Its protein product is CASSLVQAPTWPQYF. Variable domain in full (rest from reference TRBV7-6 and TRBJ2-5): GAGVSQSPRYKVTKRGQDVALRCDPISGHVSLYWYRQALGQGPEFLTYFNYEAQQDKSGLPNDRFSAERPEGSISTLTIQRTEQRDSAMYRCASSLVQAPTWPQYFGPGTRLLVL.

V and J are TRBV19 and TRBJ2-7; a weak D match, TRBD1 (6 bases). Trimming stripped 1 base from V and 6 bases from J, with 7 bases between. This CDR3 contains 12 residues. Per the germline V gene, CDR1 is LNHDA and CDR2 is SQIVND (reference sequence). CDR3 DNA sequence: TGTGCCAGTAGTATAGCAGGGGCCGAGCAGTACTTC. Its translation: CASSIAGAEQYF.

This CDR3 is CASSFWAVSYEQYF. CDR3 DNA sequence: TGTGCCAGCAGTTTTTGGGCAGTCTCCTACGAGCAGTACTTC. The chain uses TRBV12-3 or TRBV12-4 and TRBJ2-7; D is unresolved. Trimming stripped 3 bases from V and 0 bases from J, with 9 bases between. This CDR3 is 14 amino acids long.

V and J are TRBV5-1 and TRBJ2-3; D not resolved. Germline V gene sequence: CDR1 SGHRS, CDR2 YFSETQ. The CDR3 runs to 16 residues. Trimming took off 3 bases at V and 0 bases at J, with 14 bases between the two ends. The CDR3 coding sequence is TGCGCCAGCAGCTATTGGAGCCTTTCTAGCACAGATACGCAGTATTTT. Amino acid sequence: CASSYWSLSSTDTQYF.

The V and J genes are TRBV5-6 and TRBJ2-2; D gene uncertain. Germline values: CDR1 SGHDT, CDR2 YYEEEE. The CDR3 length is 15 residues. V was trimmed by 4 bases and J by 0 bases, leaving 10 bases between them. As DNA, the CDR3 is TGTGCCAGCAGCCACCTCGAGGCGAACACCGGGGAGCTGTTTTTT. This codes for CASSHLEANTGELFF.

The rearrangement joins TRBV27 to TRBJ2-3, with a weak D call TRBD2 (6 bases). With 6 bases removed from V and 2 bases from J, the gap between germline ends came to 15 bases. CDR1 is MNHEY, CDR2 SMNVEV, per germline (reference sequence). The CDR3 has 15 amino acids. CDR3 sequence: CASSVASGYTDTQYF. DNA of the CDR3: TGTGCCAGCAGCGTAGCCAGCGGGTACACAGATACGCAGTATTTT.

With regard to this clonotype: The germline gene is not matched at one end of the junction; a read error may be the cause. The chain joins TRBV10-3 to TRBJ2-2; tentatively, D is TRBD2 (5 bases). Germline V lookup: CDR1 ENHRY, CDR2 SYGVKD. The CDR3 covers 14 residues. The DNA of the CDR3 is TGTGCCACCGCATCTGGACTGAACACCGGGGAGCTGCTTTTT. Encoded protein: CATASGLNTGELLF.

This clonotype was detected once. The J gene is TRBJ1-2, the V gene TRBV12-3 or TRBV12-4; D uncertain. The CDR3 has 13 amino acids. Deletions cut 5 bases from V and 5 bases from J, with 12 bases between. CDR3 region: CASSPTSTYGYTF. The CDR3 coding sequence is TGTGCCAGCAGTCCCACCAGTACTTATGGCTACACCTTC.

The rearrangement uses TRBV28 and TRBJ2-1, with TRBD2 as a possible D gene (6 bases). Germline V CDR1 and CDR2: MDHEN, SYDVKM. There are 16 residues in the CDR3. V was shortened by 5 bases and J by 5 bases, with 19 bases between the two germline ends. CDR3 amino acids: CASSQMIAVPNNEQFF. The CDR3 DNA reads as TGTGCCAGCAGTCAAATGATAGCGGTACCCAACAATGAGCAGTTCTTC.

The chain uses TRBV27 and TRBJ2-7; D may match TRBD1 or TRBD2 (5 bases each). From germline, CDR1 is MNHEY and CDR2 SMNVEV (reference sequence). Trimming pared 5 bases from V and 7 bases from J, leaving 12 bases between. This CDR3 comprises 12 residues. CDR3 sequence (DNA): TGTGCCAGCAGTCCGGGACCCCGGGAGCAGTACTTC. It encodes CASSPGPREQYF.

The chain carries TRBV10-3 and TRBJ2-1, with a weak D call TRBD1 (6 bases). Germline CDR1 and CDR2: ENHRY and SYGVKD. The CDR3 consists of 14 residues. Between the trimmed V and J ends, which lost 2 bases and 8 bases, there was a span of 13 bases. CDR3 residues: CAISEDRGMDEQFF. For the CDR3, the DNA is TGTGCCATCAGTGAGGATAGGGGGATGGATGAGCAGTTCTTC.

The CDR3 protein is CASSFLGPEAFF. The CDR3 DNA is TGTGCCAGCAGTTTTCTAGGCCCTGAAGCTTTCTTT. This chain joins TRBV28 and TRBJ1-1, with D uncertain. Germline V gene lookup returns CDR1 MDHEN and CDR2 SYDVKM. V lost 3 bases, J lost 6 bases, and 8 bases lay in between. The CDR3 length is 12 residues.

The table lists this clonotype with a count of one. This rearrangement joins TRBV6-1 to TRBJ1-2; 8 bases line up with TRBD1. The CDR3 sequence is 14 residues long. CDR1 is MNHNS and CDR2 is SASEGT in the germline V gene. V was pared by 5 bases and J by 5 bases, with 7 bases of the junction left unmatched. The CDR3 here is CASSPDRGTYGYTF. CDR3 nucleotides: TGTGCCAGCAGTCCTGACAGGGGCACATATGGCTACACCTTC.

J is TRBJ2-3 and V is TRBV7-9; D is uncertain. The ends were cut back, 5 bases at V and 7 bases at J, with 13 bases in the middle. This CDR3 contains 13 residues. The germline gives CDR1 SEHNR, CDR2 FQNEAQ (reference sequence). Here the CDR3 reads CASSPPSDNTQYF. The CDR3 DNA sequence: TGTGCCAGCAGCCCCCCGTCAGATAATACGCAGTATTTT.